This T cell receptor beta chain came from a study of shared clonotypes between healthy human individuals (dated by TCRdb to between 2020 and 2021). Background for the entire study: The cohort included three men and two women between 18 and 49 years of age. Each donor's leukapheresis produced roughly between roughly 0.94 and 9.5 billion PBMCs. To estimate repertoire size and how much clonotype sharing occurs between individuals, the study deeply sequenced the blood TCR repertoires of several healthy adults. To increase sequencing depth and limit assay-specific biases, TCR repertoire library preparation and sequencing were carried out by different laboratories using diverse techniques. Per donor, three plates each were used for CD4 naive and CD4 memory, two for CD8 naive, and one for CD8 memory. What the work shows at the level of the full study, not this receptor alone: Because the study included only a small number of donors, the genetic and exposure-history diversity represented was limited. Naive subsets generally had larger estimated clonotype richness than memory subsets. Pairwise subsampling indicated that sequencing depth was expected to affect the degree of clonotype sharing among donors. Sampling was limited to blood, and TCR repertoires in tissue likely differ from TCR repertoires in blood. Rarefaction of sorted-subset datasets indicated incomplete sequencing despite the large sequencing depth. Compared with non-shared clonotypes, clonotypes shared by all four sorted-subset donors had higher generation probabilities. Around 5% of naive CD4, roughly 3.5% of naive CD8, 2.3% of memory CD4, and approximately 0.39% of memory CD8 clonotypes were shared across several donors.

Donors were healthy HIV-negative adults with no recently reported acute infections or vaccinations. Every donor was a Caucasian adult living in Nashville, Tennessee, USA. Magnetic negative selection was used to enrich CD4+ T cells, after which naive cells were positively selected on CD45RA and the negative fraction became the memory subset. Blood was collected by leukapheresis, and PBMCs were isolated by Ficoll-Histopaque density gradient centrifugation and then cryopreserved in liquid nitrogen vapor phase. Analytical flow cytometry was used to check the purity and quantity of each magnetically sorted T cell population. Each sorted fraction had its genomic DNA isolated and then quantified by UV absorbance on a Nanodrop 2000c. With respect to this clone: The antigen it recognizes is unknown. No base quality values were provided; no much bigger clone lies one nucleotide off.

Using the deep immunoSEQ assay, multiplex PCR amplified TCR CDR3 regions from genomic DNA. Extracted genomic DNA from each cell subset was spread evenly across all wells of several immunoSEQ 96-well plates, with each plate serving as a replicate. For sorted subsets, each replicate PCR was loaded with roughly 0.2 ug genomic DNA, equivalent to 25,000 to 35,000 T cell genomes. The purified libraries were quantified using a Qubit 3.0 fluorometer, sized with a Bioanalyzer 2100, and then quantified again using the KAPA Library Quantification kit. A separate single-read 150-cycle Illumina NextSeq 550 flow cell was used to sequence each immunoSEQ 96-well plate. Regarding the original processing steps: The immunoSEQ output contained only junctional sequences without quality scores, so filtering could not match that applied to full-length reads. Sequences were annotated with PyIR, a Python wrapper for IgBLAST v1.9, and V/J genes and CDR3 were assigned using IMGT germline references. Reads with weak V/J assignments (E-value above 1e-6), missing CDR3, stop codons, out-of-frame junctions, or ambiguous translated residues were removed. V3J clonotypes were defined as sequences sharing the same inferred V gene, J gene, and CDR3 amino acid sequence. Percentage overlap between repertoires was calculated by dividing the number of shared unique clonotypes by the size of the smaller repertoire. RTK rarefaction, the Chao1 estimator, and Recon v2.1 estimates of unobserved clonotypes were used to assess repertoire richness. Generation probabilities were computed with OLGA for all TCRbeta clonotypes obtained by the gDNA method from a handful of donors. TCRdb mirrors the immuneACCESS table, restricted to in-frame sequences. Some clones are absent from its copies; in checked studies, under half trace to an unresolved V gene, and the reason for the others is unknown. Clonal size and the V and J genes are those of that table, whereas D and trimming came from the DNA. This sample comprises some 1.5 million clones, 98% of them detected only once. The ten largest clones take up around 0.45% of the sample.

The V end loses 10 bases and the J end loses 1 base, and a stretch of 23 bases separates them. Based on the germline V gene, the CDR1 and CDR2 sequences are KGHSH and LQKENI. The CDR3 covers 18 residues, taking in both the cysteine and the phenylalanine. The retained sequence is limited to the CDR3, 54 bases, with the frame set at the first base. The TCR sequence derives from a man aged 25 to 45 in good health. The chain was built from TRBV18 and TRBJ2-6; no D gene can be assigned with confidence. Material for sequencing was naive CD4+ T cells sorted from blood. The cell subset or site label of this sample denotes: CD45RA+ positively selected. The sequenced DNA is TGTGCCACCCCAAGGGCGGCAGGACCCCTATCTGGGGCCAACGTCCTGACTTTC. It codes for CATPRAAGPLSGANVLTF.